Presented here are 17 T cell receptor beta chains from one specimen sequenced in a study of CD8+ T cells in alopecia areata. Reverse transcribed after extraction, RNA yielded cDNA as the sequencing template. Clones were sequenced by immunoSEQ multiplex PCR, and TCRdb holds only the in-frame ones, with some missing. This sample carries 75,000 to 100,000 clones, approximately 42% of them seen once, and the ten largest clones take about 1.4%. Sequenced: CD4+ T cells sorted from blood. These receptor sequences come from a human donor with alopecia areata.

This chain connects TRBV7-8 to TRBJ2-3; the D gene could be TRBD1 or TRBD2 (5 bases each). V dropped 8 bases and J dropped 3 bases, with 12 bases sitting between them. Germline V gives CDR1 SGHVS, CDR2 FQNEAQ. The CDR3 has 13 residues. This chain's CDR3 is CASSEGSTDTQYF. The CDR3 coding sequence is TGTGCCAGCTCCGAGGGGTCGACAGATACGCAGTATTTT.

This clone has just a few counts. The rearrangement links TRBV4-2 to TRBJ2-7, with no clear D. Germline assignment: CDR1 LGHNA and CDR2 YNFKEQ. CDR3 size: 14 residues. The V gene lost 0 bases and the J gene lost 7 bases, with 13 bases spanning the gap. The CDR3 DNA sequence: TGTGCCAGCAGCCAAGAGGGCAGATCGGGTGAGCAGTACTTC. Protein: CASSQEGRSGEQYF.

The J gene is TRBJ2-5, the V gene TRBV4-1; D is possibly TRBD2 (6 bases). The length of the CDR3 is 15 residues. Germline V gene lookup returns CDR1 MGHRA and CDR2 YSYEKL. V gave up 0 bases and J gave up 5 bases, with 13 bases separating them. In DNA form, the CDR3 reads TGCGCCAGCAGCCAAGATCGGGGACTCCTTGAGACCCAGTACTTC. Protein product: CASSQDRGLLETQYF.

This clone was picked up many times. The chain uses TRBV18 and TRBJ2-7; 9 bases are shared with TRBD1. Per germline, CDR1 KGHSH and CDR2 LQKENI. The CDR3 totals 13 residues. V trimming: 6 bases; J trimming: 3 bases; junction bases outside the gene matches: 3. CDR3: CASSGDRVYEQYF. The CDR3 nucleotides are TGTGCCAGCTCTGGGGACAGGGTCTACGAGCAGTACTTC.

This chain connects TRBV18 to TRBJ2-5; D not certain. The germline V gene has CDR1 KGHSH and CDR2 LQKENI. CDR3 length: 11 amino acids. Trimming removed 5 bases at V and 6 bases at J, with 7 bases between. CDR3 sequence reads: CASSTSQTQYF. As DNA, the CDR3 is TGTGCCAGCTCAACCTCTCAGACCCAGTACTTC.

The chain joins TRBV5-1 to TRBJ2-1; 7 bases align to TRBD2. Looked up from germline, CDR1 is SGHRS and CDR2 is YFSETQ. The V gene end was trimmed by 1 base and the J gene end by 6 bases; junction bases not matched to a gene: 4. The CDR3 runs 14 residues. The CDR3 DNA sequence: TGCGCCAGCAGCTTGTCCCCGGGAGGCAATGAGCAGTTCTTC. Translation: CASSLSPGGNEQFF.

The gene calls are TRBV27 and TRBJ2-5, with 7 bases fitting TRBD2. CDR3 length: 17 amino acids. V shed 2 bases, J shed 5 bases, and the junction held 14 bases outside the gene matches. Germline CDR1 MNHEY, CDR2 SMNVEV (reference sequence). The CDR3 coding sequence is TGTGCCAGCAGTTTAGGCAGCGCGGGAGAGCCTTGGGAGACCCAGTACTTC. It specifies CASSLGSAGEPWETQYF.

The chain couples TRBV5-1 to TRBJ2-1; the match to TRBD2 covers 9 bases. CDR1 and CDR2 (germline): SGHRS, YFSETQ. With 1 base clipped from V and 6 bases from J, the junction kept 8 bases outside the gene matches. The CDR3 loop spans 16 amino acids. CDR3 loop: CASSLKRASGINEQFF. The DNA of the CDR3 is TGCGCCAGCAGCTTGAAGAGGGCTAGCGGGATCAATGAGCAGTTCTTC.

This chain links TRBV29-1 with TRBJ1-1; D unresolved. V was shortened by 6 bases and J by 6 bases, with 17 bases between the two germline ends. The germline V gene has CDR1 SQVTM and CDR2 ANQGSEA. There are 13 residues in the CDR3. The CDR3, as DNA: TGCAGCGTCCCGGGCGGAGGACGCGCTGAAGCTTTCTTT. Encoded protein: CSVPGGGRAEAFF.

The J gene is TRBJ1-1, the V gene TRBV11-2, with D possibly matching TRBD1 (5 bases). The CDR3 is 15 amino acids. Germline loops: CDR1 SGHAT, CDR2 FQNNGV. Trimming removed 0 bases from V and 1 base from J, with 9 bases in between. In DNA, the CDR3 is TGTGCCAGCAGCTTAGATCACAGGTGGAACACTGAAGCTTTCTTT. It yields the protein CASSLDHRWNTEAFF.

The V and J genes are TRBV28 and TRBJ2-3, with TRBD2 identical over 11 bases. After removal of 6 bases from V and 1 base from J, the junction contained 15 bases not matched to a gene. CDR3 length: 19 amino acids. Germline V gives CDR1 MDHEN, CDR2 SYDVKM. CDR3 region: CASSAGALAGGRGTDTQYF. The CDR3, as DNA: TGTGCCAGCAGCGCCGGAGCCCTAGCGGGGGGAAGAGGCACAGATACGCAGTATTTT.

This clone was observed a few times. This chain joins TRBV2 and TRBJ1-5; TRBD1 might be the D (6 bases). This CDR3 is built from 14 residues. The V gene lost 4 bases and the J gene lost 2 bases, with 9 bases spanning the gap. Germline V gene data show CDR1 as SNHLY and CDR2 as FYNNEI. Here the CDR3 DNA reads TGTGCCAGCAGTGCTTCAGGGGGCAATCAGCCCCAGCATTTT. This encodes CASSASGGNQPQHF. The whole variable domain, remainder taken from reference TRBV2 and TRBJ1-5, is EPEVTQTPSHQVTQMGQEVILRCVPISNHLYFYWYRQILGQKVEFLVSFYNNEISEKSEIFDDQFSVERPDGSNFTLKIRSTKLEDSAMYFCASSASGGNQPQHFGDGTRLSIL.

This clone appeared a few times. The chain has TRBV19 and TRBJ2-1; D unclear. The V end lost 7 bases, the J end lost 0 bases, and 13 bases lay between the germline ends. The CDR3 extends over 15 amino acids. Germline V gene lookup returns CDR1 LNHDA and CDR2 SQIVND (reference sequence). CDR3 sequence reads: CASTVKGLSYNEQFF. CDR3 DNA sequence: TGTGCCAGTACCGTAAAAGGGCTCTCCTACAATGAGCAGTTCTTC.

Note on this clone: A junction boundary mismatches the germline segment, possibly from a read error. The gene calls are TRBV20-1 and TRBJ2-7; 10 bases are a match to TRBD2. In germline, CDR1 is DFQATT, CDR2 SNEGSKA (reference sequence). The CDR3 runs to 11 residues. CDR3 nucleotides: TGCAGCGCTAGCGGGAGCCGGGAGCAGTACTTC. Translating it yields CSASGSREQYF.

This clone was detected only a few times. The chain is built from TRBV2 and TRBJ2-4; D is unclear. Trimming stripped 3 bases from V and 0 bases from J, with 6 bases between. The CDR3 loop spans 14 amino acids. Germline V gene data show CDR1 as SNHLY and CDR2 as FYNNEI. Here the CDR3 DNA reads TGTGCCAGCAGTGAGGGGATAGCCAAAAACATTCAGTACTTC. It yields the protein CASSEGIAKNIQYF.

The rearrangement uses TRBV29-1 and TRBJ1-2; D is perhaps TRBD1 (5 bases). The germline CDR1 and CDR2 sequences are SQVTM and ANQGSEA. The V gene lost 2 bases and the J gene lost 8 bases, with 18 bases spanning the gap. This CDR3 contains 14 residues. The CDR3 coding sequence is TGCAGCGTTGAATTCACAGGAGGCTCCAGAGGCTACACCTTC. Encoded protein: CSVEFTGGSRGYTF.

The chain joins TRBV7-9 to TRBJ2-3; D call uncertain. V shed 1 base and J shed 6 bases, with 8 bases lying between them. CDR3 length equals 13 residues. CDR1 and CDR2 from the germline V gene are SEHNR and FQNEAQ (reference sequence). The chain's CDR3 is CASSLDPGDTQYF. The DNA for the CDR3 is TGTGCCAGCAGCTTAGATCCCGGTGATACGCAGTATTTT.